These T cell receptor beta chains were read from a single sample in a study of brain T cells in children with intractable seizures. This table comes from immunoSEQ multiplex PCR, and its TCRdb copy is limited to in-frame clones, with some not included. The table has 75,000 to 80,000 clones, about 92% seen once. The material was peripheral blood, obtained at surgery. These receptors all come from a boy less than two years old with tuberous sclerosis and intractable seizures. Each CDR3 is given with its conserved first and last residue. D genes are given only for firm matches. Rows may omit the clone size; those that give it use once, few, many or a size class.

V gene	J gene	clone size	D gene	CDR3 protein	CDR3 DNA
TRBV12-5	TRBJ1-5	-	TRBD1	CASGLFLGQVNQPQHF	TGTGCTAGTGGTTTGTTTCTCGGACAGGTCAATCAGCCCCAGCATTTT
TRBV6-5	TRBJ2-1	-	TRBD1	CASRDRGLGNEQFF	TGTGCCAGCAGGGACAGGGGGCTTGGCAATGAGCAGTTCTTC
TRBV5-1	TRBJ2-1	-	TRBD2	CASSSYSGGYNEQFF	TGCGCCAGCAGTTCTTATAGCGGGGGGTACAATGAGCAGTTCTTC
TRBV29-1	TRBJ2-2	-	TRBD1	CSALGTGGPNTGELFF	TGCAGCGCTCTAGGGACAGGGGGCCCGAACACCGGGGAGCTGTTTTTT
TRBV7-9	TRBJ1-2	-	-	CASSLARGYEGLMDGYTF	TGTGCCAGCAGCTTAGCCAGGGGTTATGAGGGGCTAATGGATGGCTACACCTTC
TRBV30	TRBJ2-1	-	-	CAWTLQSSYNEQFF	TGTGCCTGGACGTTGCAGAGCTCCTACAATGAGCAGTTCTTC
TRBV27	TRBJ1-6	-	-	CASSLTGVWSPLHF	TGTGCCAGCAGCCTAACAGGTGTATGGTCACCCCTCCACTTT
TRBV27	TRBJ2-7	-	-	CASSPSQGYEQYF	TGTGCCAGCAGTCCATCACAGGGTTACGAGCAGTACTTC
TRBV7-9	TRBJ1-2	-	-	CASSFNRGGGNGYTF	TGTGCCAGCAGCTTTAATCGTGGGGGAGGGAATGGCTACACCTTC
TRBV6-5	TRBJ2-3	-	-	CASRGGISTDTQYF	TGTGCCAGCAGGGGGGGAATTTCCACAGATACGCAGTATTTT
TRBV6-2/TRBV6-3	TRBJ2-5	once	-	CASSSAPLAETQYF	TGTGCCAGCAGTTCAGCCCCCCTTGCAGAGACCCAGTACTTC
TRBV5-6	TRBJ2-7	-	-	CASSTPYEQYF	TGTGCCAGCAGCACACCCTACGAGCAGTACTTC
TRBV24-1	TRBJ2-1	-	TRBD1	CATSGTGTYNEQFF	TGTGCCACCTCCGGGACAGGGACCTACAATGAGCAGTTCTTC
TRBV3-1/TRBV3-2	TRBJ2-7	-	-	CASSQIPKDWNEQYF	TGTGCCAGCAGCCAAATCCCCAAGGACTGGAACGAGCAGTACTTC
TRBV6-6	TRBJ2-5	once	-	CASSYSWGGRTETQYF	TGTGCCAGCAGTTACTCGTGGGGCGGAAGAACAGAGACCCAGTACTTC
TRBV5-7	TRBJ2-7	-	TRBD2	CASSFGLAGRGKPYEQYF	TGTGCCAGCAGCTTCGGGCTAGCGGGAAGGGGGAAGCCCTACGAGCAGTACTTC
TRBV4-2	TRBJ1-5	-	-	CASSQDLTDNQPQHF	TGTGCCAGCAGCCAAGATCTAACGGACAATCAGCCCCAGCATTTT
TRBV2	TRBJ1-6	-	TRBD1	CASSDLMGGLGGQDSPLHF	TGTGCCAGCAGTGATTTGATGGGGGGCTTAGGGGGCCAGGATTCACCCCTCCACTTT
TRBV7-2	TRBJ1-3	once	TRBD1	CASSRTTGDSGNTIYF	TGTGCCAGCAGCCGGACGACAGGGGACTCTGGAAACACCATATATTTT
TRBV11-2	TRBJ2-1	-	TRBD2	CASSFTGTSIYNEQFF	TGTGCCAGCAGCTTCACCGGGACTAGCATCTACAATGAGCAGTTCTTC
TRBV4-1	TRBJ1-2	-	-	CASSQDVKGVYYGYTF	TGCGCCAGCAGCCAAGATGTGAAGGGGGTTTACTATGGCTACACCTTC
TRBV7-9	TRBJ2-2	-	-	CASSFPTGELFF	TGTGCCAGCAGCTTCCCCACCGGGGAGCTGTTTTTT
TRBV6-5	TRBJ1-5	-	-	CDLRRGNQPQHF	TGTGATCTGAGGCGGGGAAATCAGCCCCAGCATTTT
TRBV28	TRBJ1-2	-	TRBD1	CASSLSGGVGYGYTF	TGTGCCAGCAGTTTATCAGGGGGCGTCGGCTATGGCTACACCTTC
TRBV7-9	TRBJ2-2	-	TRBD1	CASSLGDRDTGELFF	TGTGCCAGCAGCTTAGGGGACAGGGACACCGGGGAGCTGTTTTTT
TRBV2	TRBJ1-2	-	-	CASSLDGNLNGYTF	TGTGCCAGCAGTTTGGACGGCAATTTGAATGGCTACACCTTC
TRBV3-1/TRBV3-2	TRBJ2-2	-	TRBD1	CASSPGQGGNTGELFF	TGTGCCAGCAGTCCCGGACAGGGAGGAAACACCGGGGAGCTGTTTTTT